The clone carrying this T cell receptor beta chain was seen more than once but under ten times. The source of the sample is a study of T cells in Graves' hyperthyroidism and ophthalmopathy. With 8 bases removed from V and 9 bases from J, the gap between germline ends came to 35 bases. This CDR3 spans 19 amino acids. The germline V gene encodes CDR1 MNHNS and CDR2 SASEGT. With duration under 3 months, ophthalmopathy was active: Clinical Activity Score at least 3, NOSPECS at least 4. What was amplified from RNA transcripts were TCR beta CDR3 regions. HTBI primers were the set used in a first-round RT-PCR of the TCR CDR3. MiXCR, applied by TCRdb to the multiplex PCR reads, yields one record per CDR3 protein. The sample yields approximately 600,000 distinct CDR3 sequences, more than 13% seen once.

Sequences were obtained from blood. The V call is TRBV6-1, the J call TRBJ1-5; no reliable D call. This TCR came from a woman under 30 with Graves' ophthalmopathy. CDR3 DNA: TGTGCCAGCGCTTACTTTAGGATCTGGCTCACTGAACCAGCCGGGCCCCAGCATTTT. It is translated as CASAYFRIWLTEPAGPQHF.